This entry lists 28 T cell receptor beta chains sequenced from one sample in a study of blood T cell repertoires in COVID-19. The repertoire was sequenced with immunoSEQ multiplex PCR; TCRdb's copy has only in-frame clones and lacks some. The sample includes around 200,000 clones, around 75% of them seen just once. The sample was peripheral blood. The receptors stem from a human donor in a cohort sampled during active COVID-19.

The chain has TRBV7-2 and TRBJ2-1; D uncertain. Trimming removed 2 bases at V and 0 bases at J, with 11 bases between. The CDR3 extends over 16 amino acids. Germline V CDR1 and CDR2: SGHTA, FQGNSA. CDR3 DNA: TGTGCCAGCAGCTTAAGAACGGTTCTCTCCTACAATGAGCAGTTCTTC. Protein sequence: CASSLRTVLSYNEQFF.

The rearrangement links TRBV7-3 to TRBJ2-1; TRBD2 matches at 10 bases. V was pared by 4 bases and J by 6 bases, with 6 bases of the junction left unmatched. This CDR3 contains 15 residues. Germline-derived CDR1 and CDR2 are SGHTA and FQGTGA. CDR3 amino acids: CASSSGLAEVNEQFF. The CDR3 DNA sequence: TGTGCCAGCAGCTCCGGACTAGCGGAGGTCAATGAGCAGTTCTTC.

This chain joins TRBV11-2 and TRBJ2-7; tentative D call: TRBD2 (6 bases). This CDR3 comprises 13 residues. The V end was cut by 3 bases, the J end by 3 bases, with 9 bases between. Germline V gives CDR1 SGHAT, CDR2 FQNNGV. The CDR3 DNA follows: TGTGCCAGCAGCTTGCGGGGAAACTACGAGCAGTACTTC. Amino acids: CASSLRGNYEQYF.

This clone has just a few counts. Additional DNA sequences in this sample encode the identical CDR3. The rearrangement links TRBV9 to TRBJ2-7; D might be TRBD2 (6 bases). Trimming shortened V by 2 bases and J by 2 bases, and 11 bases separated the two germline ends. Germline loops: CDR1 SGDLS, CDR2 YYNGEE. This CDR3 has 14 amino acids. CDR3 sequence reads: CASSVGGGTYEQYF. In nucleotides, the CDR3 is TGTGCCAGCAGCGTGGGCGGAGGGACCTACGAGCAGTACTTC. The complete variable domain, with remaining parts taken from reference TRBV9 and TRBJ2-7, reads DSGVTQTPKHLITATGQRVTLRCSPRSGDLSVYWYQQSLDQGLQFLIQYYNGEERAKGNILERFSAQQFPDLHSELNLSSLELGDSALYFCASSVGGGTYEQYFGPGTRLTVT.

The chain carries TRBV7-9 and TRBJ1-4; TRBD1 agrees at 10 bases. With 2 bases clipped from V and 7 bases from J, the junction kept 10 bases outside the gene matches. The CDR3 loop spans 17 amino acids. Germline V CDR1 and CDR2: SEHNR, FQNEAQ (reference sequence). The CDR3 DNA follows: TGTGCCAGCAGCTTAAGGCCTACGGGACAGGGGAGTGAAAAACTGTTTTTT. Translating it yields CASSLRPTGQGSEKLFF.

The genes are TRBV5-5 and TRBJ2-1, with TRBD1 matching over 9 bases. Per germline, CDR1 SGHKS and CDR2 YYEKEE (reference sequence). The trim removed 4 bases at V and 7 bases at J, leaving 9 bases unmatched. This CDR3 spans 15 amino acids. CDR3 sequence reads: CASSLDRGVGNEQFF. In DNA, the CDR3 is TGTGCCAGCAGCCTAGACAGGGGGGTTGGTAATGAGCAGTTCTTC. Using reference TRBV5-5 and TRBJ2-1 for the parts outside the CDR3, the full variable domain is DAGVTQSPTHLIKTRGQQVTLRCSPISGHKSVSWYQQVLGQGPQFIFQYYEKEERGRGNFPDRFSARQFPNYSSELNVNALLLGDSALYLCASSLDRGVGNEQFFGPGTRLTVL.

The chain combines TRBV3-1 (or the pseudogene TRBV3-2) with TRBJ2-2; D is unresolved. The CDR3 contains 16 residues. Germline V gene sequence: CDR1 LGHDT, CDR2 YNNKEL (reference sequence). V lost 0 bases, J lost 4 bases, and 12 bases lay in between. CDR3 region: CASSQEYWSPTGELFF. CDR3 in DNA: TGTGCCAGCAGCCAAGAGTACTGGTCGCCCACCGGGGAGCTGTTTTTT.

The genes are TRBV5-6 and TRBJ2-7; 11 nucleotides agree with TRBD1. Germline loops: CDR1 SGHDT, CDR2 YYEEEE. This CDR3 contains 18 residues. The V and J ends lost 3 bases and 4 bases, in that order; junction bases with no gene match: 15. CDR3 nucleotides: TGTGCCAGCAGCTCATTCGGTCGGTATGGACAGGGGGCTTACGAGCAGTACTTC. Protein product: CASSSFGRYGQGAYEQYF.

This clone was counted between two and nine times. V gene TRBV19 combines with J gene TRBJ2-1, with 7 positions matching TRBD2. The CDR3 loop spans 18 amino acids. Trimming took 3 bases from V and 2 from J; bases not matched to a gene: 13. The V gene's germline CDR1 is LNHDA and CDR2 SQIVND (reference sequence). The CDR3 nucleotides read TGTGCCAGTAGTATGGGGCGGGGGAGCGGGCGAACCTACAATGAGCAGTTCTTC. This encodes CASSMGRGSGRTYNEQFF.

In DNA form, the CDR3 reads TGTGCCAGCAGTGCCCGGGGAGACAGGGGAGTCAAGTCCTATAATTCACCCCTCCACTTT. Translating gives CASSARGDRGVKSYNSPLHF. The J gene is TRBJ1-6, the V gene TRBV27, with 8 bases fitting TRBD1. Germline V gene data show CDR1 as MNHEY and CDR2 as SMNVEV (reference sequence). The ends lost 5 bases at V and 1 base at J; junction bases unmatched: 16. The CDR3 extends over 20 amino acids.

The J gene is TRBJ2-7, the V gene TRBV12-3 or TRBV12-4; D gene uncertain. The CDR3 spans 13 residues. The ends were cut back, 3 bases at V and 5 bases at J, with 11 bases in the middle. The CDR3 loop reads CASSLWRSHEQYF. The CDR3 nucleotides are TGTGCCAGCAGTTTGTGGCGGAGCCACGAGCAGTACTTC.

The genes are TRBV14 and TRBJ1-2; TRBD1 agrees at 11 bases. The CDR3 spans 17 residues. Germline assignment: CDR1 SGHDN and CDR2 FVKESK. V shed 0 bases and J 3 bases; nucleotides not matched to a gene: 6. CDR3 in DNA: TGTGCCAGCAGCCAAGAGGACAGGGGGCGCTACGACTATGGCTACACCTTC. Translating gives CASSQEDRGRYDYGYTF.

The V gene is TRBV24-1, the J gene TRBJ1-3; no definite D call. The germline V and J ends were trimmed by 7 bases and 0 bases, with 15 bases remaining between them. CDR3 size: 16 residues. Germline assignment: CDR1 KGHDR and CDR2 SFDVKD. As DNA, the CDR3 is TGTGCCACCAGCGATCCCCGGGGAAGCTCTGGAAACACCATATATTTT. Protein product: CATSDPRGSSGNTIYF.

CDR3 bases: TGCGCCAGCAGCCAAGATACCGGAGGGATGAGGGAGCAGTACTTC. It is translated as CASSQDTGGMREQYF. This sequence joins TRBV4-1 and TRBJ2-7; maybe TRBD2 (6 bases). CDR3 length: 15 amino acids. Trimming stripped 0 bases from V and 7 bases from J, with 16 bases between. Germline V gene data show CDR1 as MGHRA and CDR2 as YSYEKL.

The chain links TRBV9 to TRBJ1-1; D ambiguous. In germline, CDR1 is SGDLS, CDR2 YYNGEE. V gave up 0 bases and J gave up 4 bases, with 10 bases separating them. This CDR3 spans 14 amino acids. The CDR3 DNA reads TGTGCCAGCAGCGTAGAACCGTTTAGCACTGAAGCTTTCTTT. Its translation is CASSVEPFSTEAFF.

J is TRBJ1-5 and V is TRBV7-6; D gene unclear. This CDR3 contains 15 residues. Trimming removed 1 base from V and 5 bases from J, with 12 bases in between. Germline V gene lookup returns CDR1 SGHVS and CDR2 FNYEAQ. The CDR3 region is CASSLVFRGYQPQHF. CDR3 nucleotide sequence: TGTGCCAGCAGCTTAGTATTTCGAGGATATCAGCCCCAGCATTTT.

This clone was recorded a few times. The chain links TRBV11-1 to TRBJ1-6; D unresolved. The CDR3 runs to 14 residues. Germline V gene lookup returns CDR1 SGHAT and CDR2 FQDESV (reference sequence). Deletions cut 2 bases from V and 10 bases from J, with 12 bases between. The CDR3 spells CASSLLRSQSPLHF. CDR3 in DNA: TGTGCCAGCAGCTTATTGAGATCCCAATCACCCCTCCACTTT.

The chain couples TRBV28 to TRBJ2-5; TRBD2 aligns across 9 bases. Germline values: CDR1 MDHEN, CDR2 SYDVKM. The CDR3 extends over 15 amino acids. With V trimmed by 6 bases and J by 5 bases, 10 bases remained unmatched. DNA of the CDR3: TGTGCCAGCAGCCCCGGCGGGAGGGCCAGGGAGACCCAGTACTTC. Protein sequence: CASSPGGRARETQYF.

The rearrangement uses TRBV7-9 and TRBJ2-7; D perhaps matches TRBD1 (6 bases). V lost 5 bases and J lost 3, with 14 bases in between. The CDR3 has 14 amino acids. The germline V gene encodes CDR1 SEHNR and CDR2 FQNEAQ (reference sequence). The CDR3 loop is CASSPEVQGYEQYF. CDR3 coding DNA: TGTGCCAGCAGCCCCGAAGTACAGGGCTACGAGCAGTACTTC. The complete variable domain, with remaining parts taken from reference TRBV7-9 and TRBJ2-7, reads DTGVSQNPRHKITKRGQNVTFRCDPISEHNRLYWYRQTLGQGPEFLTYFQNEAQLEKSRLLSDRFSAERPKGSFSTLEIQRTEQGDSAMYLCASSPEVQGYEQYFGPGTRLTVT.

The V call is TRBV5-6, the J call TRBJ2-7; 8 nucleotides match TRBD2. The J segment lost 4 bases and the V segment lost 1 base, leaving 4 bases of the junction unmatched. The CDR3 length is 14 residues. CDR1 is SGHDT and CDR2 is YYEEEE in the germline V gene. The CDR3 sequence is CASSLSGGPYEQYF. The CDR3 DNA follows: TGTGCCAGCAGCTTGTCGGGAGGGCCATACGAGCAGTACTTC.

The gene calls are TRBV25-1 and TRBJ2-7, with 8 bases that match TRBD1. In germline, CDR1 is MGHDK, CDR2 SYGVNS. This CDR3 is 15 amino acids long. V was clipped by 7 bases and J by 2 bases; unmatched bases: 10. DNA of the CDR3: TGTGCCAGCACGGCTTCCAGGGGGCACACCTACGAGCAGTACTTC. This translates into CASTASRGHTYEQYF.

The chain uses TRBV5-1 and TRBJ2-7; TRBD1 aligns across 7 bases. The CDR3 consists of 15 residues. Trimming cost V 0 bases and J 3 bases; bases outside gene matches: 6. Germline CDR1 is SGHRS and CDR2 is YFSETQ. The CDR3 loop is CASSLASTGLYEQYF. The CDR3 DNA reads as TGCGCCAGCAGCTTGGCCTCGACAGGGCTCTACGAGCAGTACTTC.

The V call is TRBV3-1 (or the pseudogene TRBV3-2), the J call TRBJ1-5; D ambiguous. V gave up 4 bases and J gave up 6 bases, with 7 bases separating them. The CDR3 is made up of 12 amino acids. CDR1 and CDR2 from the germline V gene are LGHDT and YNNKEL (reference sequence). The CDR3: CASSREGQPQHF. CDR3 sequence (DNA): TGTGCCAGCAGCCGTGAGGGTCAGCCCCAGCATTTT.

The rearrangement links TRBV29-1 to TRBJ2-1; 12 bases are shared with TRBD1. The J segment lost 3 bases and the V segment lost 5 bases, leaving 11 bases of the junction unmatched. The CDR3 sequence is 17 residues long. CDR1 SQVTM and CDR2 ANQGSEA come from the germline V gene. The CDR3 is CSVSGTGGAVYYNEQFF. In nucleotides, the CDR3 is TGCAGCGTTAGCGGGACAGGGGGCGCGGTGTACTACAATGAGCAGTTCTTC.

This clone showed up just once. V usage is TRBV30 and J usage is TRBJ2-5, with TRBD2 identical over 11 bases. The V gene's germline CDR1 is GTSNPN and CDR2 SVGIG (reference sequence). Unmatched junction bases numbered 9, after V lost 0 bases and J lost 6 bases. CDR3 length: 16 amino acids. The CDR3 nucleotides read TGTGCCTGGAGTGTAAGGCTAGCGGGAGGCGGGCAGACCCAGTACTTC. Translated: CAWSVRLAGGGQTQYF.

This clone was recorded only once. The chain employs TRBV20-1 and TRBJ1-6, with 7 bases fitting TRBD1. CDR1 is DFQATT, CDR2 SNEGSKA, per germline (reference sequence). V was pared by 3 bases and J by 13 bases, with 12 bases of the junction left unmatched. The CDR3 loop spans 14 amino acids. The DNA for the CDR3 is TGCAGTGCTAGTAACACAGGGGCCCAAAATCCCCTCCACTTT. It yields the protein CSASNTGAQNPLHF.

V gene TRBV10-2 combines with J gene TRBJ2-5, with D tentatively TRBD1 (5 bases). The CDR3 runs to 14 residues. Germline V gives CDR1 WSHSY, CDR2 SAAADI. V was cut by 0 bases and J by 7 bases, with 12 bases left in between. In DNA, the CDR3 is TGCGCCAGCAGTGAGTCGGGCCGGCAGGGGACCCAGTACTTC. As protein: CASSESGRQGTQYF.

The rearrangement links TRBV15 to TRBJ2-2; TRBD1 matches 7 bases. After removal of 0 bases from V and 6 bases from J, the junction contained 1 base not matched to a gene. CDR1 is LNHNV, CDR2 YYDKDF, per germline (reference sequence). The CDR3 has 14 amino acids. DNA for the CDR3: TGTGCCACCAGCAGAGATCAGGGGGCCGGGGAGCTGTTTTTT. Protein product: CATSRDQGAGELFF.